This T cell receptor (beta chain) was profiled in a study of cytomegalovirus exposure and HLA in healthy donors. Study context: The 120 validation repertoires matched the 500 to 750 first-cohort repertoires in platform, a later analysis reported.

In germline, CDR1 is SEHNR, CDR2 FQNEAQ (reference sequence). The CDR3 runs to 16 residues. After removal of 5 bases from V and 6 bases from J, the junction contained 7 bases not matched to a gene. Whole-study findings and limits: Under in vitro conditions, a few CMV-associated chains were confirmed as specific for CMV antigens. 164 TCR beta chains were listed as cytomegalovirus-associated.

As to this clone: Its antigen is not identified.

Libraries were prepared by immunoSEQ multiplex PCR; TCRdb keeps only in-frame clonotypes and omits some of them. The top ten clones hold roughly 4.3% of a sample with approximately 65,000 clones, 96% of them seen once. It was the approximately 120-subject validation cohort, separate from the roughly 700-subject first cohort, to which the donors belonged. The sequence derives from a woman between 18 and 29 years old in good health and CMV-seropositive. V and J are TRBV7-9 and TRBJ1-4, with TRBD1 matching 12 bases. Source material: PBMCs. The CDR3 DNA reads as TGTGCCAGCAGCCGGGACAGGGGGCGCTTGGATGAAAAACTGTTTTTT. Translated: CASSRDRGRLDEKLFF.